These 24 T cell receptor beta chains were sequenced from one sample in a study of T cell responses to AZD1222 COVID-19 vaccine. Profiled with immunoSEQ multiplex PCR; TCRdb holds only in-frame clones, not every one. Among fewer than 180,000 clones listed, around nine tenths were seen once. The sequencing used peripheral blood, collected 28 days after the second AZD1222 dose. The origin of the receptors is an adult who received the AZD1222 COVID-19 vaccine.

The chain uses TRBV4-2 and TRBJ2-2; TRBD2 matches at 13 bases. V shed 4 bases and J 4 bases; nucleotides not matched to a gene: 3. The CDR3 is made up of 16 amino acids. In germline, CDR1 is LGHNA, CDR2 YNFKEQ. The CDR3 reads CASSRTSGRVTGELFF. The CDR3 DNA reads TGTGCCAGCAGCCGAACTAGCGGGAGGGTCACCGGGGAGCTGTTTTTT.

The gene calls are TRBV23-1 and TRBJ1-5; D is ambiguous. TRBV23-1 is labeled an ORF, and its function is uncertain. V was pared by 2 bases and J by 6 bases, with 11 bases between. The CDR3 spans 14 residues. The CDR3 here is CASSQPKEGQPQHF. The CDR3 DNA reads as TGCGCCAGCAGTCAACCTAAGGAGGGTCAGCCCCAGCATTTT.

The CDR3 DNA follows: TGTGCCTGGAGTGTAACAGGGGGGCGAAATGGCTACACCTTC. Translated, it gives CAWSVTGGRNGYTF. The chain carries TRBV30 and TRBJ1-2; 8 positions agree with TRBD1. The CDR3 totals 14 residues. Germline lookup yields CDR1 GTSNPN and CDR2 SVGIG (reference sequence). V dropped 0 bases and J dropped 6; count of bases not matched to a gene: 6. The full variable domain, completed using reference TRBV30 and TRBJ1-2, is SQTIHQWPATLVQPVGSPLSLECTVEGTSNPNLYWYRQAAGRGLQLLFYSVGIGQISSEVPQNLSASRPQDRQFILSSKKLLLSDSGFYLCAWSVTGGRNGYTFGSGTRLTVV.

The rearrangement joins TRBV3-1 (or the pseudogene TRBV3-2) to TRBJ1-1; D perhaps matches TRBD1 (6 bases). V lost 2 bases, J lost 6 bases, and 10 bases lay in between. The CDR3 length is 13 residues. Germline values: CDR1 LGHDT, CDR2 YNNKEL (reference sequence). CDR3 sequence (DNA): TGTGCCAGCAGCCAACATCAGGGGTCTGAAGCTTTCTTT. Residues: CASSQHQGSEAFF.

In its sample, this clone was seen once. The chain combines TRBV10-3 with TRBJ2-1; tentative D call: TRBD1 (5 bases). The V gene's germline CDR1 is ENHRY and CDR2 SYGVKD. V was trimmed by 3 bases and J by 3 bases, leaving 6 bases between them. This CDR3 spans 13 amino acids. The CDR3: CAISDTGYNEQFF. For the CDR3, the DNA is TGTGCCATCAGTGACACAGGCTACAATGAGCAGTTCTTC.

This chain links TRBV7-9 with TRBJ1-2, with D perhaps TRBD1 (5 bases). Germline lookup yields CDR1 SEHNR and CDR2 FQNEAQ (reference sequence). The CDR3 has 13 residues. Trimming removed 2 bases from V and 6 bases from J, with 10 bases in between. CDR3 in DNA: TGTGCCAGCAGCTTACCAGGGCAGAATGGCTACACCTTC. Protein sequence: CASSLPGQNGYTF.

The genes are TRBV7-2 and TRBJ1-4, with a tentative D call TRBD1 (6 bases). The germline V gene has CDR1 SGHTA and CDR2 FQGNSA. The CDR3 spans 16 residues. V lost 0 bases and J 4 bases, leaving 12 bases between the germline ends. The CDR3 reads CASSLAGAGVNEKLFF. The CDR3 coding sequence is TGTGCCAGCAGCTTAGCGGGGGCAGGGGTTAATGAAAAACTGTTTTTT.

V gene TRBV10-2 combines with J gene TRBJ2-3; D may be TRBD2 (6 bases). Trimming removed 2 bases from V and 8 bases from J, with 11 bases in between. Germline lookup yields CDR1 WSHSY and CDR2 SAAADI. The CDR3 runs to 13 residues. CDR3 amino acids: CASSEGAGGTQYF. The DNA of the CDR3 is TGCGCCAGCAGTGAGGGAGCCGGGGGTACGCAGTATTTT.

The rearrangement joins TRBV19 to TRBJ1-1; D gene uncertain. Trimming left V 7 bases short and J 5 bases short, with 11 bases between. Germline CDR1 LNHDA, CDR2 SQIVND (reference sequence). The CDR3 has 12 residues. The CDR3 DNA reads as TGTGCCAGTAATTGGGTTGGAACTGAAGCTTTCTTT. Amino acids: CASNWVGTEAFF.

The rearrangement uses TRBV2 and TRBJ1-5, with 10 bases aligning to TRBD1. Trimming cost V 8 bases and J 4 bases; bases outside gene matches: 2. Per the germline V gene, CDR1 is SNHLY and CDR2 is FYNNEI. This CDR3 contains 13 residues. CDR3 in DNA: TGTGCCAGCCAGGACAGGGGGAATCAGCCCCAGCATTTT. Its protein product is CASQDRGNQPQHF.

CDR3 region: CASSPLGDGPNYGYTF. The CDR3 nucleotides are TGTGCCAGCAGCCCGTTGGGGGACGGTCCTAACTATGGCTACACCTTC. V is TRBV5-5 and J is TRBJ1-2, with D perhaps matching TRBD1 (5 bases). Trimming stripped 4 bases from V and 0 bases from J, with 16 bases between. Looked up from germline, CDR1 is SGHKS and CDR2 is YYEKEE (reference sequence). The CDR3 extends over 16 amino acids.

V and J are TRBV5-1 and TRBJ1-4; tentatively, D is TRBD1 (5 bases). Trimming pared 0 bases from V and 7 bases from J, leaving 10 bases between. Germline assignment: CDR1 SGHRS and CDR2 YFSETQ. This CDR3 contains 14 residues. CDR3 DNA sequence: TGCGCCAGCAGCTTGGTTTCGGGGCGTGAAAAACTGTTTTTT. Translation gives CASSLVSGREKLFF.

V usage is TRBV6-5 and J usage is TRBJ1-5; D is undetermined. Germline V gene sequence: CDR1 MNHEY, CDR2 SVGAGI. Trimming cost V 6 bases and J 4 bases, with 10 bases left between them. The CDR3 loop spans 13 amino acids. CDR3: CASRKGSNQPQHF. CDR3 nucleotides: TGTGCCAGCAGGAAGGGATCGAATCAGCCCCAGCATTTT.

This sequence joins TRBV30 and TRBJ2-3, with 9 positions matching TRBD2. V dropped 0 bases and J dropped 1; count of bases not matched to a gene: 23. Germline V gene data show CDR1 as GTSNPN and CDR2 as SVGIG (reference sequence). This CDR3 region has 22 residues. CDR3 amino acids: CAWSVPSGLLAGAGPGTDTQYF. Written as DNA, the CDR3 is TGTGCCTGGAGTGTACCTTCCGGTTTGTTAGCGGGAGCCGGGCCGGGCACAGATACGCAGTATTTT.

This clone came up a few times. The chain joins TRBV27 to TRBJ1-2, with TRBD1 matching over 12 bases. CDR1 MNHEY and CDR2 SMNVEV come from the germline V gene (reference sequence). The CDR3 is made up of 16 amino acids. With V trimmed by 5 bases and J by 5 bases, 9 bases remained unmatched. CDR3 sequence (DNA): TGTGCCAGCAGTCCCGGGACAGGGGGCGCGTGGTATGGCTACACCTTC. Translation gives CASSPGTGGAWYGYTF.

This clone came up once. The chain links TRBV5-4 to TRBJ1-2; 8 nucleotides align to TRBD1. V was pared by 4 bases and J by 6 bases, with 11 bases of the junction left unmatched. Germline V gene sequence: CDR1 SGHNT, CDR2 YYREEE (reference sequence). The CDR3 contains 15 residues. The chain's CDR3 is CASSIPTGVLDGYTF. The DNA of the CDR3 is TGTGCCAGCAGCATTCCGACAGGGGTTCTTGATGGCTACACCTTC.

The V and J genes are TRBV30 and TRBJ1-4; 9 positions agree with TRBD1. CDR1 is GTSNPN, CDR2 SVGIG, per germline (reference sequence). After removal of 0 bases from V and 4 bases from J, the junction contained 6 bases not matched to a gene. This CDR3 spans 16 amino acids. Here the CDR3 reads CAWSVQRTGVNEKLFF. The CDR3 coding sequence is TGTGCCTGGAGTGTACAAAGGACAGGGGTTAATGAAAAACTGTTTTTT.

The rearrangement joins TRBV19 to TRBJ2-7; unclear D gene. V lost 1 base and J 2 bases, leaving 9 bases between the germline ends. Germline loops: CDR1 LNHDA, CDR2 SQIVND (reference sequence). The CDR3 has 14 amino acids. The CDR3 region is CASSIVNSPYEQYF. For the CDR3, the DNA is TGTGCCAGTAGTATAGTGAACAGCCCCTACGAGCAGTACTTC.

The chain recombines TRBV10-3 with TRBJ1-2, with D unresolved. Germline V lookup: CDR1 ENHRY, CDR2 SYGVKD. This CDR3 contains 14 residues. V was pared by 0 bases and J by 3 bases, with 8 bases between. CDR3 amino acids: CAISESMRDYGYTF. CDR3 bases: TGTGCCATCAGTGAGTCGATGAGGGACTATGGCTACACCTTC.

The CDR3 spells CASTSLAELLPYQETQYF. In nucleotides, the CDR3 is TGTGCCAGTACTAGCCTAGCGGAGCTTCTCCCATACCAAGAGACCCAGTACTTC. This rearrangement joins TRBV19 to TRBJ2-5, with 7 nucleotides matching TRBD2. Germline loops: CDR1 LNHDA, CDR2 SQIVND (reference sequence). This CDR3 has 18 residues. J gave up 0 bases and V 7 bases, and 17 bases lay outside the gene matches.

Comment on this clone: One end of the junction does not line up with germline, which may come from a read error. This rearrangement joins TRBV12-5 to TRBJ1-5, with 12 bases that match TRBD1. This CDR3 spans 16 amino acids. Germline values: CDR1 LGHNT, CDR2 FRNRAP. The CDR3 DNA follows: TGTGCTAGTGGTTTGGAAGGGACAGGGGGCAAGCAGCCCCAGCATTTT. This codes for CASGLEGTGGKQPQHF.

J is TRBJ1-1 and V is TRBV7-9; weak D call: TRBD1 (6 bases). Germline CDR1 and CDR2: SEHNR and FQNEAQ (reference sequence). The CDR3 runs to 12 residues. Trimming took 4 bases from V and 10 from J, leaving 13 bases between them. The CDR3 protein is CASSSGQRRAFF. CDR3 in DNA: TGTGCCAGCAGCTCCGGACAGCGGAGAGCTTTCTTT.

This clone was counted only a few times. V gene TRBV27 combines with J gene TRBJ2-2; maybe TRBD1 (5 bases). Germline CDR1 is MNHEY and CDR2 is SMNVEV (reference sequence). This CDR3 region has 12 residues. The germline V and J ends were trimmed by 6 bases and 6 bases, with 8 bases remaining between them. CDR3 sequence reads: CASRWGAGELFF. In DNA, the CDR3 is TGTGCCAGCAGATGGGGCGCCGGGGAGCTGTTTTTT.

V is TRBV28 and J is TRBJ1-1; D may be TRBD1 (6 bases). The CDR3 has 15 residues. With 5 bases removed from V and 5 bases from J, the gap between germline ends came to 18 bases. Germline CDR1 reads MDHEN; CDR2 reads SYDVKM. The CDR3 here is CASSLQQGRGTEAFF. The CDR3 bases are TGTGCCAGCAGTCTACAACAGGGCCGGGGGACTGAAGCTTTCTTT.